Here is one T cell receptor (beta chain) with its context. The antigen remains unidentified. The data are from a study of T cell responses to AZD1222 COVID-19 vaccine. In the study overall: Samples with a second dose at about 4 or about 12 weeks were pooled together.

CDR3 length: 13 amino acids. CDR1 and CDR2 (germline): ENHRY, SYGVKD. V lost 7 bases to trimming and J lost 2 bases, with 11 bases between them. Study-level findings and limits: With two AZD1222 doses given, Spike-specific TCR breadth and depth both rose. At baseline, seropositivity was found in only a handful of AZD1222 recipients.

Sequencing was performed with immunoSEQ multiplex PCR; in TCRdb, only in-frame clones are kept and a portion is missing. The sample yields around 97,000 clones, roughly 88% seen once. The source of this sequence is an adult in good health. The sequenced sample was peripheral blood, obtained on day 0 of AZD1222 vaccination. V and J are TRBV10-3 and TRBJ1-2, with a weak D call TRBD1 (5 bases). Here the CDR3 DNA reads TGTGCCATCACCCCGGGGGGGAACTATGGCTACACCTTC. This sequence encodes CAITPGGNYGYTF.